The clone carrying this T cell receptor (beta chain) was counted a few times. Its antigen is currently unknown. This sample is drawn from a study of T-cell memory formation after mild COVID-19. General study results and limits: Memory sampled before infection contained some responding clones, suggesting cross-reactive memory joined.

MiXCR, applied by TCRdb to the 5' RACE reads, yields one record per CDR3 protein. The sample comprises roughly 300,000 distinct CDR3 sequences, 15% to 20% of which are singletons, and roughly 20% rests with the top ten. Material: PBMCs or a T cell subset sorted from them (not recorded which). This clonotype was obtained from a young man who had mild COVID-19 (a few samples of this study predate the infection). Cell type and time point are not known.

The CDR3 reads CASVPYSGTGVEQYF. The DNA of the CDR3 is TGTGCCAGCGTGCCCTACTCCGGGACAGGGGTCGAGCAGTACTTC. This chain joins TRBV7-6 and TRBJ2-7, with 10 bases that match TRBD1. Per the germline V gene, CDR1 is SGHVS and CDR2 is FNYEAQ. With 8 bases clipped from V and 6 bases from J, the junction kept 13 bases outside the gene matches. The CDR3 is 15 amino acids. Combining the CDR3 with reference TRBV7-6 and TRBJ2-7 gives the whole variable domain GAGVSQSPRYKVTKRGQDVALRCDPISGHVSLYWYRQALGQGPEFLTYFNYEAQQDKSGLPNDRFSAERPEGSISTLTIQRTEQRDSAMYRCASVPYSGTGVEQYFGPGTRLTVT.